This TCR beta chain was found in a study of blood T cells in healthy people across ages. A second PCR of about 6 to 12 cycles used a sample-barcoded 5' primer and a J-beta primer mix. TCRdb re-called the 5' RACE reads with MiXCR, one entry per CDR3 protein. The repertoire holds roughly 800,000 distinct CDR3 sequences, with around a quarter as singletons. This clonotype was observed a handful of times. The germline CDR1 and CDR2 sequences are SGHTA and FQGNSA. The ends lost 2 bases at V and 2 bases at J; junction bases unmatched: 13. CDR3 size: 18 residues. These same records also appear under a second study, on T cells of mothers and their children. Per that study: A few mothers and their six children, all healthy Caucasians, donated.

The sequence was obtained from a boy aged 5-17 years in good health. The sample consisted of blood. The chain combines TRBV7-2 with TRBJ2-5, with TRBD1 matching 8 bases. This CDR3 is CASSLLPVGTGLQETQYF. For the CDR3, the DNA is TGTGCCAGCAGCTTACTTCCAGTAGGGACAGGTTTACAAGAGACCCAGTACTTC.